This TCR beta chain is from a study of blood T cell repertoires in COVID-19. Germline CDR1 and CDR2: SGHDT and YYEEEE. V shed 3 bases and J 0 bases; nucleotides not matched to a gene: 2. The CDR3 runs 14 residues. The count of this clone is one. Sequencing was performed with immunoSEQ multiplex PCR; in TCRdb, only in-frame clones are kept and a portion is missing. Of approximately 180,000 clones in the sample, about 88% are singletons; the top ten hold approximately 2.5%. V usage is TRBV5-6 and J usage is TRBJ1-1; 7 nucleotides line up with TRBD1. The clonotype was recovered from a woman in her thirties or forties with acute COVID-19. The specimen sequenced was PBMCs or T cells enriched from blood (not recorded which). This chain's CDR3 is CASSSGQVNTEAFF. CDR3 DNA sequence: TGTGCCAGCAGCTCTGGACAGGTGAACACTGAAGCTTTCTTT.